This T cell receptor (beta chain) was profiled in a study of blood T cell repertoires in COVID-19. About the study: Donors in the United States, Italy and Spain gave samples during acute or convalescent COVID-19. Sources were T cells, B-cell-depleted T cells, or PBMCs; the material itself was cDNA or gDNA.

Measured with immunoSEQ multiplex PCR; TCRdb has only the in-frame clones, and not every one. In the table there are under 90,000 clones, 70% to 80% of which are singletons. V lost 5 bases and J lost 6; bases outside the gene matches: 5. The CDR3 spans 13 residues. Germline V lookup: CDR1 SGHVS, CDR2 FNYEAQ. The receptor was isolated from a human donor in a cohort sampled during active COVID-19. The V and J genes are TRBV7-6 and TRBJ2-5; 8 bases are a match to TRBD1. Sequenced sample: peripheral blood. The CDR3 nucleotides read TGTGCCAGCAGCCCACAGGGGGGAAAGACCCAGTACTTC. It specifies CASSPQGGKTQYF.